This T cell receptor beta chain is drawn from a study of patients and donors after allogeneic stem cell transplantation. The ends were cut back, 6 bases at V and 0 bases at J, with 18 bases in the middle. The CDR3 is 17 residues long. TCRdb called the RT-PCR reads again in MiXCR, with one record for every CDR3 protein. The sample lists some 200,000 distinct CDR3 sequences; roughly two fifths were seen once. The chain recombines TRBV12-3 or TRBV12-4 with TRBJ1-3; D is uncertain. The specimen was blood, either unsorted or a sorted T cell fraction (not recorded which). The receptor's source is a human donor who was either an allogeneic HSCT recipient or a stem cell or donor lymphocyte infusion donor (not recorded which). It is not recorded whose cells these are; they may come from a transplant donor. CDR3 protein: CASSPATRGGSGNTIYF. The CDR3 DNA sequence: TGTGCCAGCAGCCCGGCCACACGAGGAGGCTCTGGAAACACCATATATTTT.